The rows below give T cell receptor beta chains drawn from one sample of a study of graft-versus-host responses after intestinal transplantation. Assay: immunoSEQ multiplex PCR; the TCRdb copy retains only in-frame clones and omits some. The sample shows about 23,000 clones, just over 75% of them seen only once. Sequenced material: ileum tissue, taken 12 days after intestinal transplant. All receptors derive from a human patient who received an intestinal transplant, so some T cells may come from the graft donor. Both conserved end residues are part of each CDR3. Fields, in order: J gene, clone size, V gene, D gene, CDR3 protein, CDR3 DNA. D genes are given only for firm matches. A row's size may be missing; if present it is once, few, many or a size class.

J gene: TRBJ2-2
clone size: -
V gene: TRBV4-2
D gene: TRBD2
CDR3 protein: CASSQDGTSGGAVGELFF
CDR3 DNA: TGTGCCAGCAGCCAAGATGGGACTAGCGGGGGGGCCGTCGGGGAGCTGTTTTTT

J gene: TRBJ2-5
clone size: -
V gene: TRBV14
D gene: -
CDR3 protein: CASSQDLARKETQYF
CDR3 DNA: TGTGCCAGCAGCCAAGATCTGGCCAGGAAAGAGACCCAGTACTTC

J gene: TRBJ2-3
clone size: -
V gene: TRBV6-4
D gene: TRBD2
CDR3 protein: CASSGLAGADTQYF
CDR3 DNA: TGTGCCAGCAGTGGACTAGCGGGGGCAGATACGCAGTATTTT

J gene: TRBJ1-4
clone size: -
V gene: TRBV2
D gene: -
CDR3 protein: CASSERRGEKLFF
CDR3 DNA: TGTGCCAGCAGTGAAAGGAGGGGCGAAAAACTGTTTTTT

J gene: TRBJ2-3
clone size: -
V gene: TRBV9
D gene: TRBD2
CDR3 protein: CASSTRRLAGSSTDTQYF
CDR3 DNA: TGTGCCAGCAGCACACGCCGACTAGCGGGTTCTAGCACAGATACGCAGTATTTT

J gene: TRBJ2-1
clone size: few
V gene: TRBV7-3
D gene: TRBD1
CDR3 protein: CASSLTDRGEQFF
CDR3 DNA: TGTGCCAGCAGCTTAACGGACAGGGGTGAGCAGTTCTTC

J gene: TRBJ2-7
clone size: few
V gene: TRBV7-9
D gene: -
CDR3 protein: CASSFHSSYEQYF
CDR3 DNA: TGTGCCAGCAGCTTCCACTCTTCTTACGAGCAGTACTTC

J gene: TRBJ2-1
clone size: -
V gene: TRBV27
D gene: TRBD2
CDR3 protein: CASSLMGVTSGRAGEQFF
CDR3 DNA: TGTGCCAGCAGTTTGATGGGGGTGACTAGCGGGAGGGCTGGTGAGCAGTTCTTC

J gene: TRBJ2-2
clone size: -
V gene: TRBV11-2
D gene: -
CDR3 protein: CASSFRDTGELFF
CDR3 DNA: TGTGCCAGCAGCTTCCGGGACACCGGGGAGCTGTTTTTT

J gene: TRBJ2-3
clone size: -
V gene: TRBV6-4
D gene: TRBD1
CDR3 protein: CASSVGTGATDTQYF
CDR3 DNA: TGTGCCAGCAGTGTTGGGACAGGGGCAACAGATACGCAGTATTTT

J gene: TRBJ2-7
clone size: few
V gene: TRBV7-2
D gene: TRBD2
CDR3 protein: CASSSSTSGGAYEQYF
CDR3 DNA: TGTGCCAGCAGCTCTTCTACTAGCGGGGGGGCATACGAGCAGTACTTC

J gene: TRBJ2-3
clone size: -
V gene: TRBV12-5
D gene: TRBD1
CDR3 protein: CASGLGWAGGADTQYF
CDR3 DNA: TGTGCTAGTGGTTTGGGGTGGGCAGGGGGTGCAGATACGCAGTATTTT

J gene: TRBJ1-1
clone size: -
V gene: TRBV19
D gene: -
CDR3 protein: CASNAGENTEAFF
CDR3 DNA: TGTGCCAGTAATGCAGGGGAGAACACTGAAGCTTTCTTT

J gene: TRBJ2-1
clone size: -
V gene: TRBV13
D gene: -
CDR3 protein: CASSGGGSQPYNEQFF
CDR3 DNA: TGTGCCAGCAGTGGGGGGGGCAGTCAACCCTACAATGAGCAGTTCTTC

J gene: TRBJ1-2
clone size: -
V gene: TRBV6-5
D gene: -
CDR3 protein: CASSVQGASYGYTF
CDR3 DNA: TGTGCCAGCAGTGTCCAGGGTGCCTCCTATGGCTACACCTTC

J gene: TRBJ2-1
clone size: -
V gene: TRBV29-1
D gene: -
CDR3 protein: CSVEGGGPSSYNEQFF
CDR3 DNA: TGCAGCGTTGAAGGGGGCGGCCCCAGCTCCTACAATGAGCAGTTCTTC

J gene: TRBJ2-1
clone size: once
V gene: TRBV10-2
D gene: TRBD2
CDR3 protein: CASSATSPNEQFF
CDR3 DNA: TGCGCCAGCAGTGCGACTAGCCCCAATGAGCAGTTCTTC

J gene: TRBJ1-2
clone size: once
V gene: TRBV13
D gene: -
CDR3 protein: CASSSGLGGSPGYTF
CDR3 DNA: TGTGCCAGCAGCTCCGGCCTGGGGGGGTCGCCTGGCTACACCTTC

J gene: TRBJ2-3
clone size: -
V gene: TRBV5-1
D gene: TRBD2
CDR3 protein: CASSLASGGGQYF
CDR3 DNA: TGCGCCAGCAGCTTGGCTAGCGGGGGGGGGCAGTATTTT

J gene: TRBJ1-2
clone size: -
V gene: TRBV6-6
D gene: -
CDR3 protein: CASSYPLRGNGYTF
CDR3 DNA: TGTGCCAGCAGTTACCCACTTCGCGGTAATGGCTACACCTTC

J gene: TRBJ2-1
clone size: once
V gene: TRBV2
D gene: TRBD1
CDR3 protein: CASSAGQGAGNEQFF
CDR3 DNA: TGTGCCAGCAGTGCCGGACAGGGGGCAGGGAATGAGCAGTTCTTC

J gene: TRBJ1-2
clone size: -
V gene: TRBV5-6
D gene: -
CDR3 protein: CASSRAGGYTF
CDR3 DNA: TGTGCCAGCAGCCGAGCGGGTGGCTACACCTTC

J gene: TRBJ1-1
clone size: -
V gene: TRBV18
D gene: -
CDR3 protein: CASSHGVRTEAFF
CDR3 DNA: TGTGCCAGCTCACACGGGGTGCGCACTGAAGCTTTCTTT

J gene: TRBJ1-1
clone size: -
V gene: TRBV5-5
D gene: -
CDR3 protein: CASSLTGPPLSAFF
CDR3 DNA: TGTGCCAGCAGCTTGACGGGTCCCCCGCTCTCTGCTTTCTTT

J gene: TRBJ2-2
clone size: medium-sized
V gene: TRBV7-3
D gene: TRBD1
CDR3 protein: CASSSAGTETGELFF
CDR3 DNA: TGTGCCAGCAGCTCGGCAGGGACAGAGACCGGGGAGCTGTTTTTT

J gene: TRBJ1-2
clone size: -
V gene: TRBV2
D gene: -
CDR3 protein: CASNYGQPYGYTF
CDR3 DNA: TGTGCCAGCAACTACGGCCAACCCTATGGCTACACCTTC

J gene: TRBJ2-2
clone size: -
V gene: TRBV9
D gene: TRBD2
CDR3 protein: CASSVGGGNTGELFF
CDR3 DNA: TGTGCCAGCAGCGTAGGCGGGGGGAACACCGGGGAGCTGTTTTTT

J gene: TRBJ2-3
clone size: -
V gene: TRBV5-5
D gene: -
CDR3 protein: CASSPGDFIRYADTQYF
CDR3 DNA: TGTGCCAGCAGCCCAGGGGATTTTATTCGATATGCAGATACGCAGTATTTT

J gene: TRBJ2-5
clone size: -
V gene: TRBV15
D gene: TRBD1
CDR3 protein: CATSPRQGPETQYF
CDR3 DNA: TGTGCCACCAGCCCCCGACAGGGGCCAGAGACCCAGTACTTC

J gene: TRBJ2-3
clone size: -
V gene: TRBV5-5
D gene: TRBD2
CDR3 protein: CASSLGGGGADTQYF
CDR3 DNA: TGTGCCAGCAGCTTGGGGGGGGGTGGTGCAGATACGCAGTATTTT

J gene: TRBJ2-7
clone size: -
V gene: TRBV27
D gene: -
CDR3 protein: CASSQNRDTAYEQYF
CDR3 DNA: TGTGCCAGCAGTCAGAACCGGGACACCGCCTACGAGCAGTACTTC

J gene: TRBJ2-7
clone size: -
V gene: TRBV10-1
D gene: TRBD1
CDR3 protein: CASSAGTVFGEQYF
CDR3 DNA: TGCGCCAGCAGCGCCGGGACAGTTTTCGGCGAGCAGTACTTC

J gene: TRBJ2-7
clone size: -
V gene: TRBV4-1
D gene: TRBD2
CDR3 protein: CASSHNSGGEEQYF
CDR3 DNA: TGCGCCAGCAGCCACAATAGCGGGGGTGAGGAGCAGTACTTC

J gene: TRBJ2-5
clone size: -
V gene: TRBV21-1
D gene: -
CDR3 protein: CASSKGGQGETQYF
CDR3 DNA: TGTGCCAGCAGCAAAGGGGGACAGGGGGAGACCCAGTACTTC

J gene: TRBJ2-7
clone size: -
V gene: TRBV7-8
D gene: -
CDR3 protein: CASSLGAGRSYEQYF
CDR3 DNA: TGTGCCAGCAGCTTAGGGGCGGGCCGGAGCTACGAGCAGTACTTC

J gene: TRBJ2-7
clone size: few
V gene: TRBV4-2
D gene: -
CDR3 protein: CASSQDVGRGLSYEQYF
CDR3 DNA: TGTGCCAGCAGCCAAGATGTGGGGCGGGGCCTCTCCTACGAGCAGTACTTC

J gene: TRBJ1-2
clone size: -
V gene: TRBV7-3
D gene: -
CDR3 protein: CASSSGAAGFYGYTF
CDR3 DNA: TGTGCCAGCAGTTCCGGAGCGGCAGGTTTCTATGGCTACACCTTC

J gene: TRBJ1-1
clone size: -
V gene: TRBV7-3
D gene: TRBD1
CDR3 protein: CASSFRQGTEAFF
CDR3 DNA: TGTGCCAGCAGCTTCCGACAGGGCACTGAAGCTTTCTTT

J gene: TRBJ1-1
clone size: -
V gene: TRBV7-8
D gene: TRBD1
CDR3 protein: CASSLAIGQGSTEAFF
CDR3 DNA: TGTGCCAGCAGCTTAGCGATAGGACAGGGGAGCACTGAAGCTTTCTTT

J gene: TRBJ2-7
clone size: -
V gene: TRBV6-1
D gene: TRBD2
CDR3 protein: CASSEGLAGLRYEQYF
CDR3 DNA: TGTGCCAGCAGTGAAGGACTAGCGGGATTGAGATACGAGCAGTACTTC

J gene: TRBJ2-6
clone size: few
V gene: TRBV25-1
D gene: -
CDR3 protein: CASNRGANVLTF
CDR3 DNA: TGTGCCAGCAATCGGGGGGCCAACGTCCTGACTTTC

J gene: TRBJ2-1
clone size: -
V gene: TRBV7-2
D gene: TRBD2
CDR3 protein: CASSLWDGGGGGEQFF
CDR3 DNA: TGTGCCAGCAGCTTATGGGACGGCGGGGGGGGCGGTGAGCAGTTCTTC